Shown below are 10 T cell receptor beta chains from a single sample sequenced in a study of PD-L1 blockade in urothelial cancer. TCRdb's copy holds only in-frame clones and misses some; the assay was immunoSEQ multiplex PCR. The repertoire includes about 100,000 clones, about 91% of them detected once, and approximately 1% sits in the top ten. The input for sequencing was PBMCs, taken around atezolizumab (anti-PD-L1) treatment. All receptors derive from a woman older than 75 with urothelial cancer.

The chain links TRBV28 to TRBJ1-2; TRBD1 matches at 7 bases. The CDR3 contains 12 residues. Germline CDR1 and CDR2: MDHEN and SYDVKM. V lost 6 bases to trimming and J lost 7 bases; unmatched junction nucleotides: 5. CDR3 nucleotides: TGTGCCAGCAGGAGCCAGGGGGGTGGCTACACCTTC. As protein: CASRSQGGGYTF.

Turning to this clone: This specimen includes other DNA sequences encoding the same CDR3. J is TRBJ1-1 and V is TRBV7-2; TRBD1 matches 7 bases. The CDR3 is 14 residues long. V lost 1 base and J lost 4; bases outside the gene matches: 3. In germline, CDR1 is SGHTA, CDR2 FQGNSA. The CDR3: CASSLGTGSTEAFF. DNA for the CDR3: TGTGCCAGCAGCTTAGGGACAGGCTCCACTGAAGCTTTCTTT.

The J gene is TRBJ2-7, the V gene TRBV7-8, with D tentatively TRBD1 (5 bases). Germline CDR1 reads SGHVS; CDR2 reads FQNEAQ. The CDR3 consists of 13 residues. The V end was cut by 5 bases, the J end by 2 bases, with 10 bases between. The CDR3 spells CASSRGLTYEQYF. The CDR3 DNA reads TGTGCCAGCAGCAGGGGCCTTACCTACGAGCAGTACTTC.

J is TRBJ2-5 and V is TRBV6-1; 7 bases line up with TRBD1. The germline V gene encodes CDR1 MNHNS and CDR2 SASEGT. After removal of 6 bases from V and 1 base from J, the junction contained 5 bases not matched to a gene. This CDR3 contains 14 residues. CDR3 loop: CASREQGFQETQYF. As DNA, the CDR3 is TGTGCCAGCAGGGAACAGGGGTTCCAAGAGACCCAGTACTTC.

The chain has TRBV19 and TRBJ1-1; D not resolved. CDR3 length: 11 residues. With 8 bases removed from V and 6 bases from J, the gap between germline ends came to 10 bases. CDR1 and CDR2 (germline): LNHDA, SQIVND (reference sequence). The CDR3 DNA is TGTGCCAGTGCATCGCGTGCTGAAGCTTTCTTT. Its protein is CASASRAEAFF.

The chain couples TRBV27 to TRBJ2-7; TRBD2 might be the D (5 bases). This CDR3 comprises 13 residues. V gave up 6 bases and J gave up 5 bases, with 14 bases separating them. The germline CDR1 and CDR2 sequences are MNHEY and SMNVEV (reference sequence). CDR3 DNA: TGTGCCAGCAGCCGACTGCTCGGGAACGAGCAGTACTTC. Its protein product is CASSRLLGNEQYF.

The gene calls are TRBV27 and TRBJ2-7; TRBD2 is a possible D gene (5 bases). V was pared by 6 bases and J by 2 bases, with 26 bases between. The CDR3 covers 18 residues. CDR1 is MNHEY and CDR2 is SMNVEV in the germline V gene (reference sequence). The chain's CDR3 is CASSPEGRARTVPYEQYF. DNA of the CDR3: TGTGCCAGCAGCCCCGAAGGGCGGGCCCGGACCGTCCCCTACGAGCAGTACTTC.

CDR3 DNA sequence: TGTGCCAGCAGCTTGGCAGGGATCATCAACGAGCAGTACTTC. Its translation is CASSLAGIINEQYF. This chain links TRBV5-4 with TRBJ2-7; TRBD1 is a possible D gene (5 bases). This CDR3 is 14 amino acids long. Germline assignment: CDR1 SGHNT and CDR2 YYREEE (reference sequence). The V end lost 0 bases, the J end lost 5 bases, and 12 bases lay between the germline ends.

As regards this clone: The sample contains more than one DNA sequence encoding this CDR3. This chain uses TRBV27 with TRBJ2-7, with TRBD2 matching 8 bases. Germline V gene lookup returns CDR1 MNHEY and CDR2 SMNVEV (reference sequence). There are 13 residues in the CDR3. V was pared by 2 bases and J by 3 bases, with 0 bases of the junction left unmatched. CDR3 loop: CASSLAGGYEQYF. In DNA form, the CDR3 reads TGTGCCAGCAGTTTAGCGGGAGGCTACGAGCAGTACTTC.

V gene TRBV29-1 combines with J gene TRBJ1-4, with 7 positions matching TRBD1. Germline lookup yields CDR1 SQVTM and CDR2 ANQGSEA. The V and J ends lost 3 bases and 8 bases, in that order; junction bases with no gene match: 15. The CDR3 spans 16 residues. In nucleotides, the CDR3 is TGCAGCGTTGAGGACAGGCCCGACTCCGGAGGGGAAAAACTGTTTTTT. Protein: CSVEDRPDSGGEKLFF. The complete variable domain, with remaining parts taken from reference TRBV29-1 and TRBJ1-4, reads SAVISQKPSRDICQRGTSLTIQCQVDSQVTMMFWYRQQPGQSLTLIATANQGSEATYESGFVIDKFPISRPNLTFSTLTVSNMSPEDSSIYLCSVEDRPDSGGEKLFFGSGTQLSVL.